The 30 T cell receptor beta chains in this list originate from one sample, sequenced in a study of vaccination and CD4 T cells after COVID-19 (dated by TCRdb to the early 2020s). The treatment or condition label here, explained by the study, means: approximately nine-day PBMC culture with coronavirus spike peptide pools or control peptides (ViraFEST assay). The method was PCR. Reads for this sample came from an Illumina iSeq 100. At the Johns Hopkins FTIC core, DNA from the cultured CD4+ T cells underwent TCR sequencing with the Oncomine TCR Beta short-read assay. TCRdb passed the public sequencing reads through fastp at Q25 and MiXCR, retaining productive beta sequences. Each entry merges the rows of one CDR3 protein and shows their most common DNA and genes. The sample table lists more than 20,000 distinct CDR3 sequences, 50% of them with a count of one. The ten top clones hold 28% of the sample.

For these TCRs, the target antigens are not known. The source was CD4+ T cells from blood, cultured in vitro, collected before SARS-CoV-2 vaccination. The origin of the receptors is a human donor who received a COVID-19 vaccine.

The chain has TRBV6-5 and TRBJ2-1, with D possibly TRBD2 on 5 matching bases. The germline V gene has CDR1 MNHEY and CDR2 SVGAGI. V lost 2 bases to trimming and J lost 8 bases, with 16 bases between them. The CDR3 loop spans 15 amino acids. This CDR3 reads CASSYNGRSGDEQFF. The CDR3 nucleotides read TGTGCCAGCAGTTACAACGGACGGAGCGGAGATGAGCAGTTCTTC.

V usage is TRBV6-1 and J usage is TRBJ1-2, with TRBD1 matching 8 bases. Losses at the gene ends were 6 bases for V and 8 bases for J; bases not matched to a gene: 14. The CDR3 totals 15 residues. From germline, CDR1 is MNHNS and CDR2 SASEGT. CDR3 loop: CASRGQDSSTGGYTF. The DNA of the CDR3 is TGTGCCAGCAGGGGACAGGATTCCTCCACTGGAGGCTACACCTTC.

A few counts support this clonotype. V and J are TRBV20-1 and TRBJ2-1; the match to TRBD2 covers 7 bases. The germline V gene encodes CDR1 DFQATT and CDR2 SNEGSKA (reference sequence). Germline trimming cut 0 bases from V and 0 bases from J; bases unmatched to any gene: 5. This CDR3 spans 16 amino acids. CDR3 region: CSARDRRGISYNEQFF. CDR3 DNA: TGCAGTGCTAGAGATCGGCGGGGGATCTCCTACAATGAGCAGTTCTTC.

The J gene is TRBJ2-1, the V gene TRBV19, with D hard to call. This CDR3 is 14 amino acids long. With 6 bases removed from V and 0 bases from J, the gap between germline ends came to 9 bases. From germline, CDR1 is LNHDA and CDR2 SQIVND (reference sequence). The CDR3 spells CASRFRASYNEQFF. The CDR3 DNA is TGTGCCAGTAGGTTTAGAGCCTCCTACAATGAGCAGTTCTTC.

This clonotype was seen a handful of times. The CDR3 sequence is CAWKTGSNYGYTF. CDR3 nucleotide sequence: TGTGCCTGGAAAACAGGGTCCAACTATGGCTACACCTTC. The gene calls are TRBV30 and TRBJ1-2; TRBD1 might be the D (6 bases). The CDR3 spans 13 residues. The V and J ends lost 4 bases and 2 bases respectively, with 11 bases between them. The germline CDR1 and CDR2 sequences are GTSNPN and SVGIG (reference sequence).

This clonotype was seen more than once but under ten times. This chain links TRBV4-2 with TRBJ1-4, with 7 bases fitting TRBD1. The CDR3 has 14 residues. CDR1 LGHNA and CDR2 YNFKEQ come from the germline V gene. Germline trimming cut 5 bases from V and 8 bases from J; bases unmatched to any gene: 8. Written as DNA, the CDR3 is TGTGCCAGCAGCAACGACAGGGCGGGGGAAAAACTGTTTTTT. It translates to CASSNDRAGEKLFF.

In this sample, this clonotype turned up a few times. The chain is built from TRBV24-1 and TRBJ1-1, with D hard to call. V was trimmed by 7 bases and J by 0 bases, leaving 11 bases between them. CDR3 length: 14 amino acids. CDR1 is KGHDR and CDR2 is SFDVKD in the germline V gene. Here the CDR3 reads CATRSSQLNTEAFF. CDR3 DNA sequence: TGTGCCACCAGAAGCTCACAGTTGAACACTGAAGCTTTCTTT.

The gene calls are TRBV3-1 and TRBJ2-7; 10 bases align to TRBD1. V gave up 6 bases and J gave up 2 bases; unmatched junction bases: 7. The CDR3 has 15 amino acids. The germline CDR1 and CDR2 sequences are LGHDT and YNNKEL (reference sequence). CDR3 sequence (DNA): TGTGCCAGCAGTCGGGTCGGGACAGGGGCCTACGAGCAGTACTTC. It encodes CASSRVGTGAYEQYF.

The chain uses TRBV2 and TRBJ2-1; D unclear. The V end lost 3 bases, the J end lost 3 bases, and 0 bases lay between the germline ends. Germline V gene lookup returns CDR1 SNHLY and CDR2 FYNNEI. The CDR3 has 11 amino acids. CDR3: CASSDYNEQFF. The DNA for the CDR3 is TGTGCCAGCAGTGACTACAATGAGCAGTTCTTC.

V usage is TRBV12-5 and J usage is TRBJ2-3, with 8 nucleotides matching TRBD2. V was pared by 4 bases and J by 4 bases, with 10 bases of the junction left unmatched. The CDR3 is 16 amino acids. The germline CDR1 and CDR2 sequences are LGHNT and FRNRAP. CDR3 DNA sequence: TGTGCTAGTGGTTCTTTCCGGGGGGGCCGGGCAGATACGCAGTATTTT. It encodes CASGSFRGGRADTQYF. Looking up the rest from reference TRBV12-5 and TRBJ2-3 gives the full variable domain: DARVTQTPRHKVTEMGQEVTMRCQPILGHNTVFWYRQTMMQGLELLAYFRNRAPLDDSGMPKDRFSAEMPDATLATLKIQPSEPRDSAVYFCASGSFRGGRADTQYFGPGTRLTVL.

Within the sample, this clonotype is large. The rearrangement joins TRBV7-6 to TRBJ1-4; D is unresolved. Germline V CDR1 and CDR2: SGHVS, FNYEAQ. The CDR3 is made up of 15 amino acids. V dropped 5 bases and J dropped 6 bases, with 16 bases sitting between them. CDR3 in amino acids: CASSEKSRVHEKLFF. As DNA, the CDR3 is TGTGCCAGCAGCGAGAAGAGTCGGGTTCATGAAAAACTGTTTTTT.

This rearrangement joins TRBV7-6 to TRBJ2-5, with no clear D. Trimming stripped 5 bases from V and 0 bases from J, with 1 base between. The CDR3 loop spans 11 amino acids. Per the germline V gene, CDR1 is SGHVS and CDR2 is FNYEAQ. CDR3 sequence: CASSNQETQYF. The CDR3 nucleotides read TGTGCCAGCAGCAACCAAGAGACCCAGTACTTC. Supplemented by reference TRBV7-6 and TRBJ2-5, the full variable domain reads GAGVSQSPRYKVTKRGQDVALRCDPISGHVSLYWYRQALGQGPEFLTYFNYEAQQDKSGLPNDRFSAERPEGSISTLTIQRTEQRDSAMYRCASSNQETQYFGPGTRLLVL.

The chain joins TRBV6-4 to TRBJ2-3; TRBD2 is a possible D gene (5 bases). Germline V lookup: CDR1 MRHNA, CDR2 SNTAGT. The V end was cut by 6 bases, the J end by 7 bases, with 17 bases between. There are 14 residues in the CDR3. The CDR3 loop reads CASRPGRASNTQYF. As DNA, the CDR3 is TGTGCCAGCAGGCCGGGAAGGGCCTCGAATACGCAGTATTTT.

Comment on this clonotype: A junction end diverges from the germline sequence, so it may reflect a read error. V and J are TRBV2 and TRBJ1-1; D not resolved. CDR1 and CDR2 (germline): SNHLY, FYNNEI. The CDR3 loop spans 13 amino acids. The CDR3 DNA is TGTGCCAGCCTCCGGGCTGGGAATACTGAAGCTTCCTTT. It translates to CASLRAGNTEASF.

The chain joins TRBV5-1 to TRBJ2-5, with D possibly being TRBD1 or TRBD2 (6 bases each). Germline CDR1 is SGHRS and CDR2 is YFSETQ. Trimming took off 4 bases at V and 4 bases at J, with 17 bases between the two ends. The CDR3 extends over 15 amino acids. In nucleotides, the CDR3 is TGCGCCAGCAGCCCGGGGGACGGGGGCAGAGAGACCCAGTACTTC. Translation gives CASSPGDGGRETQYF.

Only a few counts were recorded for this clonotype. CDR3 in DNA: TGTGCCAGCAGTTCAAGGACAGTTCCCTATGGCTACACCTTC. Amino acids: CASSSRTVPYGYTF. The chain links TRBV28 to TRBJ1-2, with a tentative D call TRBD1 (6 bases). V lost 4 bases to trimming and J lost 4 bases, with 13 bases between them. This CDR3 is 14 amino acids long. CDR1 and CDR2 from the germline V gene are MDHEN and SYDVKM.

The chain uses TRBV19 and TRBJ1-2, with a tentative D call TRBD1 (6 bases). Trimming stripped 4 bases from V and 2 bases from J, with 8 bases between. Germline loops: CDR1 LNHDA, CDR2 SQIVND (reference sequence). This CDR3 has 13 residues. CDR3 nucleotides: TGTGCCAGTAGTACGGGGGCAAACTATGGCTACACCTTC. This gives the protein CASSTGANYGYTF. Drawing the rest from reference TRBV19 and TRBJ1-2, the complete variable domain is DGGITQSPKYLFRKEGQNVTLSCEQNLNHDAMYWYRQDPGQGLRLIYYSQIVNDFQKGDIAEGYSVSREKKESFPLTVTSAQKNPTAFYLCASSTGANYGYTFGSGTRLTVV.

This chain links TRBV30 with TRBJ2-2, with TRBD1 matching 9 bases. The CDR3 contains 15 residues. Germline trimming cut 2 bases from V and 7 bases from J; bases unmatched to any gene: 8. Germline-derived CDR1 and CDR2 are GTSNPN and SVGIG (reference sequence). The CDR3 nucleotides read TGTGCCTGGAGTCCACAGACAGGGGGATACGGGGAGCTGTTTTTT. Amino acid sequence: CAWSPQTGGYGELFF.

This clonotype was seen a handful of times. V usage is TRBV6-5 and J usage is TRBJ1-6; 9 bases align to TRBD1. CDR3 length equals 15 residues. The V gene's germline CDR1 is MNHEY and CDR2 SVGAGI. The junction had 2 bases not matched to a gene; V was cut back by 0 bases and J by 8 bases. This CDR3 is CASSYSRTGDSPLHF. The CDR3 DNA reads TGTGCCAGCAGTTACTCCAGGACAGGGGATTCACCCCTCCACTTT.

The rearrangement joins TRBV5-4 to TRBJ1-1; perhaps TRBD1 as D (5 bases). The V end was cut by 0 bases, the J end by 6 bases, with 15 bases between. Germline CDR1 SGHNT, CDR2 YYREEE (reference sequence). This CDR3 has 15 amino acids. The CDR3 nucleotides read TGTGCCAGCAGCTTGGGGAGGGCGGGGACCTCTGAAGCTTTCTTT. Its translation: CASSLGRAGTSEAFF.

This chain links TRBV15 with TRBJ1-4; a possible D gene is TRBD1 (5 bases). The CDR3 is made up of 18 amino acids. Germline values: CDR1 LNHNV, CDR2 YYDKDF (reference sequence). V lost 0 bases to trimming and J lost 2 bases, with 16 bases between them. The CDR3 region has the DNA TGTGCCACCAGCAGAGATTTGGGGAGGGGTCTGACTAATGAAAAACTGTTTTTT. Its protein product is CATSRDLGRGLTNEKLFF.

This clonotype has only one observation. The rearrangement links TRBV18 to TRBJ1-2; TRBD1 might be the D (5 bases). The CDR3 totals 13 residues. The V gene's germline CDR1 is KGHSH and CDR2 LQKENI. Trimming shortened V by 5 bases and J by 7 bases, and 14 bases separated the two germline ends. The CDR3 is CASSLDTESGYTF. DNA of the CDR3: TGTGCCAGCTCATTGGACACAGAAAGTGGCTACACCTTC.

V is TRBV5-1 and J is TRBJ2-5, with 7 bases aligning to TRBD1. Germline V gene lookup returns CDR1 SGHRS and CDR2 YFSETQ. V was pared by 3 bases and J by 5 bases, with 7 bases of the junction left unmatched. The CDR3 loop spans 14 amino acids. CDR3 nucleotides: TGCGCCAGCAGCTCTCGGACAGGTGGGGAGACCCAGTACTTC. As protein: CASSSRTGGETQYF.

The chain combines TRBV24-1 with TRBJ2-6; 7 nucleotides align to TRBD1. The CDR3 totals 16 residues. J lost 5 bases, V lost 4 bases, and 7 bases had no gene match. Germline V gives CDR1 KGHDR, CDR2 SFDVKD. CDR3 sequence reads: CATSEGDSRWANVLTF. In DNA form, the CDR3 reads TGTGCCACCAGTGAGGGGGACAGTCGCTGGGCCAACGTCCTGACTTTC.

This clonotype has more than one count but fewer than ten. V usage is TRBV2 and J usage is TRBJ1-6; TRBD1 might be the D (6 bases). The CDR3 sequence is 15 residues long. Germline CDR1 reads SNHLY; CDR2 reads FYNNEI. Deletions cut 7 bases from V and 6 bases from J, with 16 bases between. Here the CDR3 DNA reads TGTGCCAGCACGGAAACATACAGGGTTAATTCACCCCTCCACTTT. Translation: CASTETYRVNSPLHF.

The chain uses TRBV20-1 and TRBJ2-7; D call uncertain. CDR3 length: 13 amino acids. With 3 bases removed from V and 0 bases from J, the gap between germline ends came to 9 bases. Germline loops: CDR1 DFQATT, CDR2 SNEGSKA (reference sequence). Here the CDR3 DNA reads TGCAGTGCTAGTTCCAGATCCTCCTACGAGCAGTACTTC. As protein: CSASSRSSYEQYF.

This clonotype was observed a few times. The chain is built from TRBV20-1 and TRBJ1-1; D unclear. The CDR3 is 12 amino acids. V shed 3 bases and J shed 1 base, with 6 bases lying between them. Per germline, CDR1 DFQATT and CDR2 SNEGSKA (reference sequence). CDR3 residues: CSARHENTEAFF. The CDR3 nucleotides are TGCAGTGCTAGGCACGAGAACACTGAAGCTTTCTTT.

The V call is TRBV27, the J call TRBJ2-5; 7 nucleotides align to TRBD1. Germline lookup yields CDR1 MNHEY and CDR2 SMNVEV (reference sequence). The CDR3 runs 16 residues. The V gene end was trimmed by 5 bases and the J gene end by 4 bases; junction bases not matched to a gene: 13. The CDR3 reads CASSPPGQLGVETQYF. In nucleotides, the CDR3 is TGTGCCAGCAGTCCGCCGGGACAGCTTGGAGTAGAGACCCAGTACTTC.

The chain employs TRBV5-1 and TRBJ2-2; D ambiguous. Germline V gene data show CDR1 as SGHRS and CDR2 as YFSETQ. V was cut by 1 base and J by 0 bases, with 7 bases left in between. The CDR3 has 15 residues. The chain's CDR3 is CASSLTDSNTGELFF. In DNA form, the CDR3 reads TGCGCCAGCAGCTTGACAGATTCGAACACCGGGGAGCTGTTTTTT.

The chain has TRBV24-1 and TRBJ1-1; the match to TRBD1 covers 10 bases. The length of the CDR3 is 14 residues. V trimming: 3 bases; J trimming: 4 bases; junction bases outside the gene matches: 1. Germline CDR1 KGHDR, CDR2 SFDVKD. The CDR3 DNA follows: TGTGCCACCAGTGATCGGGACAGGGGCACTGAAGCTTTCTTT. As protein: CATSDRDRGTEAFF.